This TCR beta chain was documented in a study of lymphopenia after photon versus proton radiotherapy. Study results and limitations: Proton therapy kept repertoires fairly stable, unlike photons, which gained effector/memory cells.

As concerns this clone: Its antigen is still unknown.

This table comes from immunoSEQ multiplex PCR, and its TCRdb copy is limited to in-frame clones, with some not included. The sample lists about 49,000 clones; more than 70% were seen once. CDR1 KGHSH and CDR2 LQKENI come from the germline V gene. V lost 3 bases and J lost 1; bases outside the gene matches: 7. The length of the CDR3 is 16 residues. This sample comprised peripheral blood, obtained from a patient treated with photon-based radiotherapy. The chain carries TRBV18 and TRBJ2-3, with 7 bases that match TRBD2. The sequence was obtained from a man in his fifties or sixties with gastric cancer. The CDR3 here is CASSPKGGPGTDTQYF. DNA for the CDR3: TGTGCCAGCTCACCGAAGGGAGGGCCAGGCACAGATACGCAGTATTTT.